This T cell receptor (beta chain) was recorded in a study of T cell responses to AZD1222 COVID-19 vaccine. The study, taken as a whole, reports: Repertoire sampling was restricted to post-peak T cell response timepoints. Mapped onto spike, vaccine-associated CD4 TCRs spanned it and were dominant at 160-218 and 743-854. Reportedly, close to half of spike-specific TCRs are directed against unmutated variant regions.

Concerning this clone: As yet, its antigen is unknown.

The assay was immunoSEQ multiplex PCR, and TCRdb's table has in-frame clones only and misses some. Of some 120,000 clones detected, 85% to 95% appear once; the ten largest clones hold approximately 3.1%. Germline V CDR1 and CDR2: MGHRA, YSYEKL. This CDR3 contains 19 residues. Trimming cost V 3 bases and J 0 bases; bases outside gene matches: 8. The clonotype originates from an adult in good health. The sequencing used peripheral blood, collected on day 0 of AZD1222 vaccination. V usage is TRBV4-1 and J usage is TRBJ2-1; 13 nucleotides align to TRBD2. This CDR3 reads CASSHLLAGGSPSYNEQFF. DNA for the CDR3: TGCGCCAGCAGCCACCTACTAGCGGGAGGGTCCCCCTCCTACAATGAGCAGTTCTTC.